Here is one T cell receptor (beta chain) with its context. Its antigen remains unidentified. Per germline, CDR1 KGHSH and CDR2 LQKENI. The length of the CDR3 is 15 residues. V dropped 3 bases and J dropped 14; count of bases not matched to a gene: 13. The data are from a study of OX40 agonist ivuxolimab in advanced cancers. Study-wide findings and caveats: With doses of 0.1 to 3.0 mg/kg, CD4+ and CD8+ blood T cells had undergone clonal expansion by week 6.

Clones were sequenced by immunoSEQ multiplex PCR, and TCRdb holds only the in-frame ones, with some missing. The sample consists of around 40,000 clones, roughly four fifths of them appearing once. This TCR was sampled from an adult with an advanced solid tumor such as melanoma, head and neck, liver or kidney cancer. The chain employs TRBV18 and TRBJ2-1; TRBD2 matches at 10 bases. Sample: CD4+ or CD8+ T cells sorted from blood, taken in a trial of the OX40 agonist ivuxolimab. CDR3 coding DNA: TGTGCCAGCTCACCGGCCGGGACTAGCGCCGGGGGGGAGTTCTTC. This translates into CASSPAGTSAGGEFF.